This record covers a single T cell receptor (beta chain). What it recognizes is unknown. This specimen comes from a study of T cells after yellow fever vaccination. Study overall: When fractions had low cell numbers, they were prepared with SMART-Seq v4 Ultra Low Input. Study findings and constraints: Among primary-vaccination clones, most reappeared after the booster, at around 97% for CD4 and around 90% for CD8.

TCRdb re-called the 5' RACE reads with MiXCR, one entry per CDR3 protein. Among around 500,000 distinct CDR3 sequences, just over 20% were seen once, and the ten largest hold around 16%. This clonotype originated in a young man who received the YFV17D yellow fever vaccine. The material was PBMCs, obtained 20 to 25 days after the first yellow fever vaccination.

The CDR3 is CASSQEGQIAYEQYF. The CDR3 DNA reads as TGTGCCAGCAGCCAAGAAGGTCAGATCGCCTACGAGCAGTACTTC. The J gene is TRBJ2-7, the V gene TRBV4-2; no definite D call. The V gene's germline CDR1 is LGHNA and CDR2 YNFKEQ. Trimming stripped 0 bases from V and 2 bases from J, with 11 bases between. CDR3 size: 15 residues.